These 18 T cell receptor beta chains came from one sample sequenced in a study of T cells in Graves' hyperthyroidism and ophthalmopathy. What was amplified from RNA transcripts were TCR beta CDR3 regions. The HTBI primer set was used in a first-round RT-PCR of the TCR CDR3. TCRdb recomputed calls from the multiplex PCR reads with MiXCR, one row per CDR3 protein. Among about 400,000 distinct CDR3 sequences, 20% to 25% were seen once, and the ten largest hold around four fifths. The material sequenced was blood. These receptors were collected from a man between 45 and 60 years old with Graves' hyperthyroidism.

J is TRBJ2-2 and V is TRBV7-2; tentatively, D is TRBD2 (6 bases). This CDR3 region has 12 residues. Trimming left V 6 bases short and J 7 bases short, with 9 bases between. Germline values: CDR1 SGHTA, CDR2 FQGNSA. This CDR3 is CASSPGVGELFF. The CDR3 DNA sequence: TGTGCCAGCAGTCCGGGGGTCGGGGAGCTGTTTTTT.

This clonotype was counted at least ten times. This chain connects TRBV3-1 to TRBJ2-2; D not certain. V lost 3 bases and J 1 base, leaving 3 bases between the germline ends. Per the germline V gene, CDR1 is LGHDT and CDR2 is YNNKEL (reference sequence). The CDR3 has 13 residues. CDR3 sequence: CASSHGNTGELFF. CDR3 DNA: TGTGCCAGCAGCCATGGGAACACCGGGGAGCTGTTTTTT.

This clonotype was observed a handful of times. The J gene is TRBJ2-3, the V gene TRBV9; D unresolved. V lost 0 bases, J lost 4 bases, and 6 bases lay in between. Per the germline V gene, CDR1 is SGDLS and CDR2 is YYNGEE. The CDR3 extends over 13 amino acids. CDR3 nucleotides: TGTGCCAGCAGCGTAGAGGCAGCAGATACGCAGTATTTT. This translates into CASSVEAADTQYF.

This chain joins TRBV27 and TRBJ2-7, with 8 nucleotides matching TRBD2. V was pared by 5 bases and J by 0 bases, with 15 bases of the junction left unmatched. The CDR3 length is 18 residues. Looked up from germline, CDR1 is MNHEY and CDR2 is SMNVEV (reference sequence). Here the CDR3 reads CASSPIGGASGLSYEQYF. DNA for the CDR3: TGTGCCAGCAGTCCGATCGGGGGGGCTAGCGGACTCTCCTACGAGCAGTACTTC.

This chain connects TRBV29-1 to TRBJ2-3, with 10 bases aligning to TRBD2. Trimming removed 5 bases from V and 1 base from J; junction bases left unmatched: 6. Germline loops: CDR1 SQVTM, CDR2 ANQGSEA. The CDR3 length is 15 residues. The CDR3 sequence is CSVHPSGSRTDTQYF. CDR3 nucleotide sequence: TGCAGCGTTCACCCTAGCGGGAGTCGCACAGATACGCAGTATTTT.

The chain has TRBV5-1 and TRBJ2-1; TRBD2 aligns across 11 bases. The CDR3 covers 20 residues. After removal of 4 bases from V and 7 bases from J, the junction contained 22 bases not matched to a gene. CDR1 is SGHRS and CDR2 is YFSETQ in the germline V gene. Here the CDR3 reads CASSGGGLGATSGRANEQFF. The DNA for the CDR3 is TGCGCCAGCAGCGGCGGAGGCCTTGGGGCAACTAGCGGGAGAGCTAATGAGCAGTTCTTC.

The V gene is TRBV7-3, the J gene TRBJ2-4, with D tentatively TRBD1 (7 bases). CDR1 is SGHTA and CDR2 is FQGTGA in the germline V gene. Trimming cost V 5 bases and J 1 base, with 15 bases left between them. The CDR3 covers 16 residues. Here the CDR3 reads CASSLNPGGAKNIQYF. CDR3 nucleotides: TGTGCCAGCAGCCTAAACCCAGGGGGGGCCAAAAACATTCAGTACTTC.

V gene TRBV6-1 combines with J gene TRBJ2-1; TRBD2 aligns across 13 bases. The CDR3 is 16 amino acids. Germline V gene data show CDR1 as MNHNS and CDR2 as SASEGT. Trimming cost V 5 bases and J 8 bases; bases outside gene matches: 9. CDR3 sequence (DNA): TGTGCCAGCAGTAAAGGACTAGCGGGAGATATCGATGAGCAGTTCTTC. Translating gives CASSKGLAGDIDEQFF.

J is TRBJ2-7 and V is TRBV6-1, with no clear D. Germline lookup yields CDR1 MNHNS and CDR2 SASEGT. V gave up 0 bases and J gave up 2 bases, with 11 bases separating them. The CDR3 is 15 amino acids. This CDR3 is CASSEATTSPYEQYF. Here the CDR3 DNA reads TGTGCCAGCAGTGAAGCGACGACCTCCCCCTACGAGCAGTACTTC.

The V and J genes are TRBV5-1 and TRBJ1-2; 7 positions match TRBD1. Germline CDR1 SGHRS, CDR2 YFSETQ. J was trimmed by 13 bases and V by 3 bases; bases with no gene match: 15. The CDR3 spans 14 residues. DNA of the CDR3: TGCGCCAGCAGCTGGGGGAATGGACAGGAGGGGACCACCTTC. Translation: CASSWGNGQEGTTF.

The chain links TRBV20-1 to TRBJ2-3; D may be TRBD1 (5 bases). Per germline, CDR1 DFQATT and CDR2 SNEGSKA (reference sequence). V was pared by 6 bases and J by 5 bases, with 12 bases between. The CDR3 covers 12 residues. The CDR3: CSAPWGGDTQYF. CDR3 bases: TGCAGTGCCCCCTGGGGCGGAGATACGCAGTATTTT.

This clonotype has ten or more counts. The gene calls are TRBV28 and TRBJ1-1; TRBD1 matches at 8 bases. V trimming: 3 bases; J trimming: 3 bases; junction bases outside the gene matches: 6. The germline V gene has CDR1 MDHEN and CDR2 SYDVKM. This CDR3 is 15 amino acids long. In DNA form, the CDR3 reads TGTGCCAGCAGTTTCAGGGGGCGAGGGGACACTGAAGCTTTCTTT. The encoded protein is CASSFRGRGDTEAFF. The variable domain in full, with the rest retrieved from reference TRBV28 and TRBJ1-1, is DVKVTQSSRYLVKRTGEKVFLECVQDMDHENMFWYRQDPGLGLRLIYFSYDVKMKEKGDIPEGYSVSREKKERFSLILESASTNQTSMYLCASSFRGRGDTEAFFGQGTRLTVV.

The gene calls are TRBV20-1 and TRBJ2-4; no clear D. The germline V gene has CDR1 DFQATT and CDR2 SNEGSKA (reference sequence). Between the trimmed V and J ends, which lost 1 base and 4 bases, there was a span of 2 bases. This CDR3 spans 11 amino acids. The CDR3 here is CSARVKNIQYF. The CDR3 region has the DNA TGCAGTGCTAGAGTTAAAAACATTCAGTACTTC.

J is TRBJ2-1 and V is TRBV3-1; D is ambiguous. V was pared by 3 bases and J by 8 bases, with 17 bases between. In germline, CDR1 is LGHDT, CDR2 YNNKEL (reference sequence). This CDR3 is 15 amino acids long. The CDR3 coding sequence is TGTGCCAGCAGCCATTCATGGCGGCCCGAGGATGAGCAGTTCTTC. This sequence encodes CASSHSWRPEDEQFF.

The V gene is TRBV7-9, the J gene TRBJ2-7, with 12 positions matching TRBD2. The CDR3 sequence is 16 residues long. V trimming: 5 bases; J trimming: 7 bases; junction bases outside the gene matches: 12. The germline CDR1 and CDR2 sequences are SEHNR and FQNEAQ (reference sequence). CDR3 in amino acids: CASSRWTSGKQEEQYF. CDR3 coding DNA: TGTGCCAGCAGCCGATGGACTAGCGGGAAGCAGGAGGAGCAGTACTTC.

This clonotype was found a few times. The genes are TRBV29-1 and TRBJ2-7, with 12 bases matching TRBD2. Per germline, CDR1 SQVTM and CDR2 ANQGSEA. J lost 2 bases, V lost 5 bases, and 4 bases had no gene match. This CDR3 region has 14 residues. The CDR3 sequence: CSVRGLAGPYEQYF. The CDR3 bases are TGCAGCGTTCGCGGACTAGCGGGACCCTACGAGCAGTACTTC.

This clonotype showed up many times. The chain combines TRBV6-2 or TRBV6-3 with TRBJ1-1; D may be TRBD1 (6 bases). V dropped 7 bases and J dropped 1 base, with 16 bases sitting between them. Germline-derived CDR1 and CDR2 are MNHEY and SVGEGT. The CDR3 extends over 15 amino acids. CDR3 sequence (DNA): TGTGCCAGCATCCCACGGGGGGCTAAGAACACTGAAGCTTTCTTT. Its translation: CASIPRGAKNTEAFF.

This clonotype turned up a few times. The gene calls are TRBV2 and TRBJ1-4; D uncertain. Germline V gene data show CDR1 as SNHLY and CDR2 as FYNNEI. CDR3 size: 16 residues. Trimming removed 2 bases at V and 2 bases at J, with 12 bases between. In DNA form, the CDR3 reads TGTGCCAGCAGTGAAACTTTAAGGCCCACTAATGAAAAACTGTTTTTT. Translation: CASSETLRPTNEKLFF.